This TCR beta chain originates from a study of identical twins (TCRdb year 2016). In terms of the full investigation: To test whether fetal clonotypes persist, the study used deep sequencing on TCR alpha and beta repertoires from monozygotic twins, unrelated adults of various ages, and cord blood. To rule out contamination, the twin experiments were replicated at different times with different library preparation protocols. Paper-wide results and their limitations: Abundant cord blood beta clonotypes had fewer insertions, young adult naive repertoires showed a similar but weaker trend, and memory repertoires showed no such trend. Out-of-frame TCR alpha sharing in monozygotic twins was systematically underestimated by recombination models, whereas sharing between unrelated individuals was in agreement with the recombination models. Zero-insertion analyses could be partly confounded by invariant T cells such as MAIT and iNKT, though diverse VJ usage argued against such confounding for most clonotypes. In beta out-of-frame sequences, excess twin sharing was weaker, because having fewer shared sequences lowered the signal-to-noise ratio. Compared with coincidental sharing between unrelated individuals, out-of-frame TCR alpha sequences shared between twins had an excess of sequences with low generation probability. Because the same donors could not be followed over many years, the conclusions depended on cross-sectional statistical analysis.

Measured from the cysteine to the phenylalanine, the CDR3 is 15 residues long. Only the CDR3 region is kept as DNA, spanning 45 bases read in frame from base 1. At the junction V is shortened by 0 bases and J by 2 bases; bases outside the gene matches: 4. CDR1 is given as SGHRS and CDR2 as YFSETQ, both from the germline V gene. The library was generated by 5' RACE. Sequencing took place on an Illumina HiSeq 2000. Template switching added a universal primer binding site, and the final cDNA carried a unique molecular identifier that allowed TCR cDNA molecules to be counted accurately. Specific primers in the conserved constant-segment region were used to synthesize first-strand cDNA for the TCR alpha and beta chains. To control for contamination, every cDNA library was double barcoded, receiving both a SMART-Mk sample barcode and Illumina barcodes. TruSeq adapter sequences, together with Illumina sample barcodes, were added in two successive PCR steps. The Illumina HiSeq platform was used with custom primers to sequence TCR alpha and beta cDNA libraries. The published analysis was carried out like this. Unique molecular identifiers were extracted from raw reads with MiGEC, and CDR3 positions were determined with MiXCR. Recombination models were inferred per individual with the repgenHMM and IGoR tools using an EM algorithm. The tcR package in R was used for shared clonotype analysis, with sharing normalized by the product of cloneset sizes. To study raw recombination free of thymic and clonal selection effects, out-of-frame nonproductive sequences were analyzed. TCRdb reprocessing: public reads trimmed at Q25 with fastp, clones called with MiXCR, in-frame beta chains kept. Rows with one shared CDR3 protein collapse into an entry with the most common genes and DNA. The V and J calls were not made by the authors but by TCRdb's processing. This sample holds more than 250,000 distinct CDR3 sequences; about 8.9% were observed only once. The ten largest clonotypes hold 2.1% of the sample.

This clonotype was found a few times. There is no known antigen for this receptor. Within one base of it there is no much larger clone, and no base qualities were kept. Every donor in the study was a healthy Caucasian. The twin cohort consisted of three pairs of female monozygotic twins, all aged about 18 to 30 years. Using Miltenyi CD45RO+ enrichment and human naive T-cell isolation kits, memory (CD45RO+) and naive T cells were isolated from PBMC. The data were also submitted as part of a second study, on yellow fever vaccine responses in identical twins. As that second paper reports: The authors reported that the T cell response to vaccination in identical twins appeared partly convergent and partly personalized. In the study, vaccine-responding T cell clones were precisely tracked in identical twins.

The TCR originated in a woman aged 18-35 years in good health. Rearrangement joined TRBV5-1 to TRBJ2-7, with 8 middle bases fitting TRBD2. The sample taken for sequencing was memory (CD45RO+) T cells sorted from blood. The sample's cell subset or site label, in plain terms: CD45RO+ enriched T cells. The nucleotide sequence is TGCGCCAGCAGCTTGGCCTTGCGGGGGGCCTACGAGCAGTACTTC. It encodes CASSLALRGAYEQYF.